A selection of T cell receptor beta chains follows, all from one sample in a study of shared clonotypes between healthy human individuals. Assay: immunoSEQ multiplex PCR; the TCRdb copy retains only in-frame clones and omits some. The repertoire includes some 2,500,000 clones, around 92% of them detected once, and 0.3% to 0.4% sits in the top ten. Sequencing input: naive CD4+ T cells from PBMCs. Receptor source: a man between 18 and 35 years old in good health. Some clones in this sample may be carry-over from other donors' samples. Each CDR3 is given with its conserved first and last residue. The order of the fields is J gene, D gene, V gene, clone size, CDR3 protein, CDR3 DNA. The D gene is left open where the match is weak. A row's size may be missing; if present it is once, few, many or a size class.

J gene: TRBJ2-7; D gene: TRBD2; V gene: TRBV7-9; clone size: NA; CDR3 protein: CASSRTSGPYEQYF; CDR3 DNA: TGTGCCAGCAGCCGGACTAGCGGGCCCTACGAGCAGTACTTC
J gene: TRBJ2-5; D gene: TRBD1; V gene: TRBV4-2; clone size: NA; CDR3 protein: CASSQSGTGTTETQYF; CDR3 DNA: TGTGCCAGCAGCCAAAGCGGGACAGGGACCACGGAGACCCAGTACTTC
J gene: TRBJ2-7; D gene: NA; V gene: TRBV15; clone size: NA; CDR3 protein: CATSRNTGGYEQYF; CDR3 DNA: TGTGCCACCAGCAGAAATACCGGGGGCTACGAGCAGTACTTC
J gene: TRBJ2-1; D gene: TRBD2; V gene: TRBV5-4; clone size: NA; CDR3 protein: CASSVLLADNEQFF; CDR3 DNA: TGTGCCAGCAGCGTCTTACTAGCGGACAATGAGCAGTTCTTC
J gene: TRBJ2-7; D gene: NA; V gene: TRBV7-2; clone size: once; CDR3 protein: CASVGHYEQYF; CDR3 DNA: TGTGCCAGCGTTGGACACTACGAGCAGTACTTC
J gene: TRBJ2-6; D gene: NA; V gene: TRBV15; clone size: NA; CDR3 protein: CATLPGPSGANVLTF; CDR3 DNA: TGTGCCACCCTTCCGGGCCCCTCTGGGGCCAACGTCCTGACTTTC
J gene: TRBJ2-2; D gene: NA; V gene: TRBV18; clone size: NA; CDR3 protein: CASSPRQGWTGELFF; CDR3 DNA: TGTGCCAGCTCACCTAGGCAGGGCTGGACCGGGGAGCTGTTTTTT
J gene: TRBJ2-5; D gene: TRBD2; V gene: TRBV7-2; clone size: NA; CDR3 protein: CASRYGTSGREGETQYF; CDR3 DNA: TGTGCCAGCCGCTACGGGACTAGCGGGAGGGAAGGGGAGACCCAGTACTTC
J gene: TRBJ2-3; D gene: NA; V gene: TRBV14; clone size: NA; CDR3 protein: CASSLRGHTDTQYF; CDR3 DNA: TGTGCCAGCAGTCTCCGGGGGCACACAGATACGCAGTATTTT
J gene: TRBJ2-7; D gene: TRBD2; V gene: TRBV30; clone size: NA; CDR3 protein: CAWSRGGGAYEQYF; CDR3 DNA: TGTGCCTGGAGTAGGGGCGGGGGGGCCTACGAGCAGTACTTC
J gene: TRBJ2-7; D gene: TRBD2; V gene: TRBV18; clone size: once; CDR3 protein: CASSPATSGGDYEQYF; CDR3 DNA: TGTGCCAGCTCACCAGCGACTAGCGGGGGAGACTACGAGCAGTACTTC
J gene: TRBJ1-1; D gene: NA; V gene: TRBV30; clone size: NA; CDR3 protein: CAWSVRPKNTEAFF; CDR3 DNA: TGTGCCTGGAGTGTACGGCCGAAGAACACTGAAGCTTTCTTT
J gene: TRBJ2-7; D gene: NA; V gene: TRBV7-2; clone size: once; CDR3 protein: CASSLYSSYEQYF; CDR3 DNA: TGTGCCAGCAGCCTCTATTCCTCCTACGAGCAGTACTTC
J gene: TRBJ2-1; D gene: NA; V gene: TRBV6-5; clone size: NA; CDR3 protein: CASRAPGREYSEQFF; CDR3 DNA: TGTGCCAGCAGGGCCCCGGGACGGGAGTACAGTGAGCAGTTCTTC
J gene: TRBJ2-3; D gene: NA; V gene: TRBV9; clone size: NA; CDR3 protein: CASSVGLATDTQYF; CDR3 DNA: TGTGCCAGCAGCGTCGGACTGGCTACAGATACGCAGTATTTT
J gene: TRBJ2-3; D gene: NA; V gene: TRBV7-2; clone size: NA; CDR3 protein: CASSGAGMSTDTQYF; CDR3 DNA: TGTGCCAGCAGCGGGGCAGGGATGAGCACAGATACGCAGTATTTT
J gene: TRBJ1-1; D gene: NA; V gene: TRBV7-2; clone size: NA; CDR3 protein: CASSLEGFGTEAFF; CDR3 DNA: TGTGCCAGCAGCTTAGAGGGTTTCGGCACTGAAGCTTTCTTT
J gene: TRBJ2-2; D gene: NA; V gene: TRBV5-1; clone size: NA; CDR3 protein: CASSLSGASTGELFF; CDR3 DNA: TGCGCCAGCAGCTTGTCCGGAGCCAGCACCGGGGAGCTGTTTTTT
J gene: TRBJ2-7; D gene: TRBD1; V gene: TRBV4-1; clone size: NA; CDR3 protein: CASSRDRVSHEQYF; CDR3 DNA: TGCGCCAGCAGCCGAGACAGGGTCTCCCACGAGCAGTACTTC
J gene: TRBJ2-7; D gene: TRBD2; V gene: TRBV28; clone size: NA; CDR3 protein: CASSPSGAGRWEQYF; CDR3 DNA: TGTGCCAGCAGCCCATCCGGGGCCGGGAGGTGGGAGCAGTACTTC
J gene: TRBJ1-4; D gene: NA; V gene: TRBV7-9; clone size: NA; CDR3 protein: CASSLPGAMSEKLFF; CDR3 DNA: TGTGCCAGCAGCTTACCAGGGGCCATGAGCGAAAAACTGTTTTTT
J gene: TRBJ2-7; D gene: NA; V gene: TRBV7-8; clone size: NA; CDR3 protein: CASSLPLGGLPYEQYF; CDR3 DNA: TGTGCCAGCAGCTTACCCCTGGGGGGCCTACCCTACGAGCAGTACTTC
J gene: TRBJ2-1; D gene: TRBD2; V gene: TRBV5-1; clone size: NA; CDR3 protein: CASSPRTSGSNEQFF; CDR3 DNA: TGCGCCAGCAGCCCCCGGACTAGCGGGAGCAATGAGCAGTTCTTC
J gene: TRBJ2-5; D gene: TRBD2; V gene: TRBV5-1; clone size: NA; CDR3 protein: CASSLGPRLAGDETQYF; CDR3 DNA: TGCGCCAGCAGCTTGGGTCCCCGGCTAGCGGGAGACGAGACCCAGTACTTC
J gene: TRBJ2-1; D gene: TRBD2; V gene: TRBV18; clone size: NA; CDR3 protein: CASSPNPGLAVGLSYNEQFF; CDR3 DNA: TGTGCCAGCTCACCAAACCCGGGACTAGCGGTTGGGCTCTCCTACAATGAGCAGTTCTTC
J gene: TRBJ2-2; D gene: NA; V gene: TRBV28; clone size: NA; CDR3 protein: CASSLLQENTGELFF; CDR3 DNA: TGTGCCAGCAGTTTATTACAGGAGAACACCGGGGAGCTGTTTTTT
J gene: TRBJ1-1; D gene: NA; V gene: TRBV30; clone size: NA; CDR3 protein: CAWLVGVQVLRGRGAFF; CDR3 DNA: TGTGCCTGGCTTGTTGGGGTTCAGGTCCTAAGGGGCAGGGGAGCTTTCTTT
J gene: TRBJ1-1; D gene: NA; V gene: TRBV25-1; clone size: few; CDR3 protein: CASRTVKNTEAFF; CDR3 DNA: TGTGCCAGCAGGACGGTTAAGAACACTGAAGCTTTCTTT
J gene: TRBJ2-1; D gene: NA; V gene: TRBV28; clone size: NA; CDR3 protein: CASTTWWGNSYNEQFF; CDR3 DNA: TGTGCCAGCACTACTTGGTGGGGGAACTCCTACAATGAGCAGTTCTTC
J gene: TRBJ2-6; D gene: NA; V gene: TRBV28; clone size: NA; CDR3 protein: CASSPPLGGGPGANVLTF; CDR3 DNA: TGTGCCAGCAGTCCCCCCCTGGGGGGGGGCCCCGGGGCCAACGTCCTGACTTTC
J gene: TRBJ2-1; D gene: TRBD2; V gene: TRBV5-4; clone size: NA; CDR3 protein: CASSLGGLAGGVPNEQFF; CDR3 DNA: TGTGCCAGCAGCTTGGGGGGTCTAGCGGGAGGGGTACCCAATGAGCAGTTCTTC
J gene: TRBJ1-2; D gene: TRBD1; V gene: TRBV29-1; clone size: NA; CDR3 protein: CSVAEQGRSYGYTF; CDR3 DNA: TGCAGCGTTGCCGAACAGGGGCGGAGCTATGGCTACACCTTC
J gene: TRBJ2-3; D gene: NA; V gene: TRBV11-3; clone size: NA; CDR3 protein: CASSPRRGQDTQYF; CDR3 DNA: TGTGCCAGCAGCCCCCGACGGGGACAAGATACGCAGTATTTT
J gene: TRBJ1-1; D gene: TRBD1; V gene: TRBV2; clone size: NA; CDR3 protein: CASSERDRKNTEAFF; CDR3 DNA: TGTGCCAGCAGTGAAAGGGACAGGAAGAACACTGAAGCTTTCTTT
J gene: TRBJ2-3; D gene: NA; V gene: TRBV29-1; clone size: NA; CDR3 protein: CSVEGPVGTDTQYF; CDR3 DNA: TGCAGCGTTGAAGGCCCGGTTGGGACAGATACGCAGTATTTT
J gene: TRBJ2-7; D gene: NA; V gene: TRBV7-2; clone size: NA; CDR3 protein: CASSGGELREQYF; CDR3 DNA: TGTGCCAGCTCGGGTGGGGAGTTGCGGGAGCAGTACTTC
J gene: TRBJ2-7; D gene: TRBD2; V gene: TRBV6-1; clone size: NA; CDR3 protein: CASSLAGGTYEQYF; CDR3 DNA: TGTGCCAGCAGCCTAGCGGGAGGAACCTACGAGCAGTACTTC
J gene: TRBJ1-2; D gene: TRBD1; V gene: TRBV11-1; clone size: NA; CDR3 protein: CASSQDRKGYTF; CDR3 DNA: TGTGCCAGCAGCCAGGACAGGAAAGGCTACACCTTC
J gene: TRBJ2-7; D gene: TRBD2; V gene: TRBV11-2; clone size: NA; CDR3 protein: CASSLLLGGLNYEQYF; CDR3 DNA: TGTGCCAGCAGCCTACTCTTGGGGGGACTAAACTACGAGCAGTACTTC
J gene: TRBJ2-3; D gene: NA; V gene: TRBV29-1; clone size: NA; CDR3 protein: CSVKGGTDTQYF; CDR3 DNA: TGCAGCGTTAAAGGTGGCACAGATACGCAGTATTTT
J gene: TRBJ2-3; D gene: NA; V gene: TRBV5-6; clone size: NA; CDR3 protein: CASSSGPLGPDTQYF; CDR3 DNA: TGTGCCAGCAGCTCAGGACCCCTCGGCCCAGATACGCAGTATTTT
J gene: TRBJ2-4; D gene: NA; V gene: TRBV5-8; clone size: once; CDR3 protein: CASGPDRWKNIQYF; CDR3 DNA: TGTGCCTCCGGCCCTGATCGGTGGAAAAACATTCAGTACTTC
J gene: TRBJ2-1; D gene: NA; V gene: TRBV12-5; clone size: NA; CDR3 protein: CASGLGTGPGNEQFF; CDR3 DNA: TGTGCTAGTGGTTTGGGGACCGGGCCGGGGAATGAGCAGTTCTTC
J gene: TRBJ2-1; D gene: TRBD1; V gene: TRBV28; clone size: once; CDR3 protein: CASSFHGQGTYNEQFF; CDR3 DNA: TGTGCCAGCAGTTTTCATGGACAGGGAACCTACAATGAGCAGTTCTTC
J gene: TRBJ1-1; D gene: TRBD1; V gene: TRBV5-1; clone size: NA; CDR3 protein: CASSPTGEGFSGFSEAFF; CDR3 DNA: TGCGCCAGCAGTCCGACAGGGGAGGGCTTCTCGGGCTTCTCTGAAGCTTTCTTT
J gene: TRBJ2-2; D gene: TRBD1; V gene: TRBV7-9; clone size: NA; CDR3 protein: CASSPRRGQGYTGELFF; CDR3 DNA: TGTGCCAGCAGCCCTAGGAGGGGACAGGGTTATACCGGGGAGCTGTTTTTT
J gene: TRBJ2-5; D gene: NA; V gene: TRBV21-1; clone size: NA; CDR3 protein: CASSKFGGRAVETQYF; CDR3 DNA: TGTGCCAGCAGCAAATTTGGCGGGAGGGCTGTGGAGACCCAGTACTTC
J gene: TRBJ1-1; D gene: NA; V gene: TRBV7-9; clone size: NA; CDR3 protein: CASSLHLNTEAFF; CDR3 DNA: TGTGCCAGCAGTCTACACCTGAACACTGAAGCTTTCTTT
J gene: TRBJ2-7; D gene: TRBD1; V gene: TRBV27; clone size: NA; CDR3 protein: CASSSTDRGSYEQYF; CDR3 DNA: TGTGCCAGCAGTTCCACCGACAGGGGGTCCTACGAGCAGTACTTC
J gene: TRBJ1-2; D gene: TRBD1; V gene: TRBV6-5; clone size: once; CDR3 protein: CASTGTGSSWGYTF; CDR3 DNA: TGTGCCAGCACCGGGACAGGGTCCTCTTGGGGCTACACCTTC
J gene: TRBJ2-5; D gene: TRBD2; V gene: TRBV7-9; clone size: once; CDR3 protein: CASSSKTSGSLETQYF; CDR3 DNA: TGTGCCAGCAGCTCTAAGACTAGCGGGAGTTTGGAGACCCAGTACTTC
J gene: TRBJ2-2; D gene: NA; V gene: TRBV28; clone size: NA; CDR3 protein: CASLGAGGNGELFF; CDR3 DNA: TGTGCCAGTTTAGGGGCCGGGGGCAACGGGGAGCTGTTTTTT